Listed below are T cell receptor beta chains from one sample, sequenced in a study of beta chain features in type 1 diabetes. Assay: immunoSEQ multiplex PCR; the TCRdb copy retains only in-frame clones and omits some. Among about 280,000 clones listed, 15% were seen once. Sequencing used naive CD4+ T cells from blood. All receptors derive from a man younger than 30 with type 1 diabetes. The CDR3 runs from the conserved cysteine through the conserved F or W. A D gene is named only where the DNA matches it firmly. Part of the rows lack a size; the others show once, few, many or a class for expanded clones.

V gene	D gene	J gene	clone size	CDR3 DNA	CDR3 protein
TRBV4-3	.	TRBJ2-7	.	TGCGCCAGCAGCCAAAAACAGGGTTCTCGGGGTTGGTACTACGAGCAGTACTTC	CASSQKQGSRGWYYEQYF
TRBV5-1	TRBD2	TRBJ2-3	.	TGCGCCAGCAGAGGGACTAGCGGGAGTCGGTTCGGCACAGATACGCAGTATTTT	CASRGTSGSRFGTDTQYF
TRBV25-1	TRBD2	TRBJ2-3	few	TGTGCCAGCAGTGACCCGCTAGCGGGAGGAGATACGCAGTATTTT	CASSDPLAGGDTQYF
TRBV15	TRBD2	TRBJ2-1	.	TGTGCCACCAGCAGAGGGGTGGCTAGCGGGGGGGCGGTTGAGCAGTTCTTC	CATSRGVASGGAVEQFF
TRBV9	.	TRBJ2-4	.	TGTGCCAGCAGCGTACAGTCTTCAGCGGACATTCAGTACTTC	CASSVQSSADIQYF
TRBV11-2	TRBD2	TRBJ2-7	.	TGTGCCAGCAGCCCCAGACTAGCGGGGCCCTCCTACGAGCAGTACTTC	CASSPRLAGPSYEQYF
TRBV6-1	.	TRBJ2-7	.	TGTGCCAGCAACGGGGACATCCTCTACGAGCAGTACTTC	CASNGDILYEQYF
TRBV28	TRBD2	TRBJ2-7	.	TGTGCCAGCAGTCCCTTGGGAGCGGGAGGATTCTACGAGCAGTACTTC	CASSPLGAGGFYEQYF
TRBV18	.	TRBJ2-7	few	TGTGCCAGCTCACCACGGGCGCCAGGCGAGCAGTACTTC	CASSPRAPGEQYF
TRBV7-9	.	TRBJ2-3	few	TGTGCCAGCAGCTGGCCCGGGACTGAAGATACGCAGTATTTT	CASSWPGTEDTQYF
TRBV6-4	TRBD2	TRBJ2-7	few	TGTGCCAGCAGTGAGATCGGGGGAGGGTTGAACGAGCAGTACTTC	CASSEIGGGLNEQYF
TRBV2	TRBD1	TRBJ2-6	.	TGTGCCAGCAGTGGACACAGGGGCTCCGTTGTGGCCAACGTCCTGACTTTC	CASSGHRGSVVANVLTF
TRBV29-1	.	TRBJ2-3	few	TGCAGCGTCGGGGGACCCTACACAGATACGCAGTATTTT	CSVGGPYTDTQYF
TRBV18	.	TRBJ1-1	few	TGTGCCAGCTCACCTGCGGCTAACACTGAAGCTTTCTTT	CASSPAANTEAFF
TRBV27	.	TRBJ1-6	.	TGTGCCAGCAGTTTACAGACAGCTCGGTCACCCCTCCACTTT	CASSLQTARSPLHF
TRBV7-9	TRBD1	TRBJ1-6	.	TGTGCCAGCAGCTCAGGACAGGGGTATTCACCCCTCCACTTT	CASSSGQGYSPLHF
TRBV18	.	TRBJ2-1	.	TGTGCCAGCTCACCCCCCGGAGGAGGAAATGAGCAGTTCTTC	CASSPPGGGNEQFF
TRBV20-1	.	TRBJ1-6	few	TGCAGTGCTAGTCCGGGTTCACCCCTCCACTTT	CSASPGSPLHF
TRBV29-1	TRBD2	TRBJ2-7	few	TGCAGCGTTGGATCTGCGGGAGGTCCCTACGAGCAGTACTTC	CSVGSAGGPYEQYF
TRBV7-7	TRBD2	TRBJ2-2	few	TGTGCCAGCAGCGCCGGACTAGCGGGCACCGGGGAGCTGTTTTTT	CASSAGLAGTGELFF
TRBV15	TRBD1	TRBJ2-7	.	TGTGCCACCAGCCCACATCGGGGGACAGGGATTGTTCCCTTGGACTTC	CATSPHRGTGIVPLDF
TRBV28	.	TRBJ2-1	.	TGTGCCAGCAGAACTCTGACTTTGCGGAATGAGCAGTTCTTC	CASRTLTLRNEQFF
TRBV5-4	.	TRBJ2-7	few	TGTGCCAGCAGCCGCCGGGAGGGGGCGTTCTCCTACGAGCAGTACTTC	CASSRREGAFSYEQYF